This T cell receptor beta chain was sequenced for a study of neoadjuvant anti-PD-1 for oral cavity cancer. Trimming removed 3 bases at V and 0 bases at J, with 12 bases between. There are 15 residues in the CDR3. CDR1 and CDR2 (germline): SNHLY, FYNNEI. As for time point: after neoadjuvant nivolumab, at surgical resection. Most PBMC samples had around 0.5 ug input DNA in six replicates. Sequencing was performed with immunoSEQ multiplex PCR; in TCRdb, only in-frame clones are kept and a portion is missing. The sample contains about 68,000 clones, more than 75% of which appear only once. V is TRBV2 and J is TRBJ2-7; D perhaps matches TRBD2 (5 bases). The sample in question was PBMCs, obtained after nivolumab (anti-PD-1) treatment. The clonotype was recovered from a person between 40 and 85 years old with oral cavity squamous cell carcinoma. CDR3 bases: TGTGCCAGCAGTGAGGACTTTCTGAGCTCCTACGAGCAGTACTTC. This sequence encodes CASSEDFLSSYEQYF.